This T cell receptor beta chain was recovered during a study of vaccination and CD4 T cells after COVID-19 (dated by TCRdb to between 2022 and 2023). Regarding the study in general: Every convalescent patient had a positive nasal swab PCR test for SARS-CoV-2, with mild disease in nine or ten patients and severe disease in one. In the convalescent cohort there were six males and four females, among whom were two Hispanic individuals, seven Caucasians, two Asians and one multiracial person. Each participant got two doses of either the Pfizer-BioNTech BNT162b2 vaccine (n=8) or the Moderna mRNA-1273 vaccine (n=2). Post-COVID blood samples were collected from convalescent patients a median of around 96 days after diagnosis, with a range of about 35 to 170 days. Post-vaccine blood samples were taken a median of roughly 75 days after the second vaccine dose, with a range of roughly 13 to 250 days. The cultures were stimulated with overlapping spike peptide pools from SARS-CoV-2 and from the common cold coronaviruses HCoV-NL63, HCoV-OC43 and HCoV-229E. As controls, cultures received a CEFX viral epitope pool (the positive control), an HIV-1 Nef peptide pool (the negative control), or no peptide at all. The spike-specific CD4+ TCR repertoire was compared before and after mRNA vaccination in fewer than eleven COVID-19 convalescent patients and a handful of infection-naive healthy vaccine recipients.

Overall study results and their limits: The study included relatively few convalescent patients and did not analyze early timepoints after natural infection. The median count of SARS-CoV-2-reactive clonotypes went up from around 23 after infection to around 38 after vaccination, although the change was not significant. In convalescent patients, nearly all vaccine-specific clones (304 of 307) were found to be mono-reactive for SARS-CoV-2 spike rather than cross-reactive with common cold coronaviruses. In convalescent patients, a median roughly 87% of post-vaccine SARS-CoV-2-reactive clones were detected only after vaccination, and vaccine-specific priming was suggested by this finding.

Library method: PCR. DNA from cultured CD4+ T cells underwent TCR sequencing with the Oncomine TCR Beta short-read assay at the Johns Hopkins FTIC core. The QIAamp micro DNA kit was used to extract genomic DNA from the cultured CD4+ T cells. Oncomine TCR Beta libraries from cultured CD4+ T cells were pooled with unique dual indexes and sequenced on an Illumina iSeq 100. Per the source publication's procedure: Non-productive sequences were filtered out, and CDR3s that did not start with C, did not end with F or W, or were shorter than 7 amino acids were discarded. Antigen-specific clonotypes were identified using the MANAFEST web application through comparison of peptide-stimulated wells with reference and other culture wells. To be called positive, a clone needed an FDR below 0.05, an odds ratio above 5, and a productive frequency above 0.1% in at least two of three replicate wells. A clonotype counted as cross-reactive if it showed significant expansion both in the SARS-CoV-2 spike wells and in at least one common cold coronavirus spike condition. CDR3 homology was assessed with Levenshtein distances (stringdist) and unrooted phylogenetic trees (ape) in R version 3.6.1. TCRdb reran the public reads through fastp at Q25 and MiXCR, keeping productive beta chains. Every entry covers one CDR3 protein and lists the most common genes and DNA from its rows. TCRdb, not the authors, supplied the V and J calls. For this sample the table gives roughly 17,000 distinct CDR3 sequences, of which about 39% were detected only once. The ten largest clones take up around 12% of the sample.

Explained via the paper, the treatment or condition label denotes: approximately 10-day PBMC culture with coronavirus spike peptide pools or control peptides (ViraFEST assay). To expand antigen-specific T cells with peptide pools and then pick out the expanded clonotypes through TCR sequencing, the study relied on the ViraFEST assay. The positive SARS-CoV-2 PCR tests of the convalescent patients were dated from March to December 2020, before the Alpha, Beta and Delta variants emerged in the United States. Each well held some 2 million PBMCs cultured in IMDM containing approximately 5% human AB serum and approximately 10 IU/ml IL-2, with 8 to 10 ug/ml peptide pools added. On days 3 and 7, half of the culture medium was replaced with fresh IL-2-containing medium. Once the cells had been in culture for around 10 days, the EasySep CD4+ T cell isolation kit was used to isolate CD4+ T cells by negative selection. Ficoll-Paque Plus gradient centrifugation was used to isolate PBMCs from whole blood, and the isolated PBMCs were then either used fresh or cryopreserved at -140C. In general, triplicate wells were set up for every culture condition.

Trimming removed 6 bases from V and 5 bases from J, leaving 10 bases between the germline ends. The germline V gene supplies CDR1 SNHLY and CDR2 FYNNEI. Including the terminal cysteine and phenylalanine, the CDR3 comprises 12 residues. Only CDR3 DNA is held: 36 bases, read in frame from base 1. This clonotype has only a few counts. The antigen it recognizes is unknown. Per-base qualities were not stored, and no clone one base away is much larger. The TCR was taken from a human donor who had recovered from COVID-19. Recombination linked TRBV2 to TRBJ2-5, with no reliable assignment of the D segment. The sequenced material came from CD4+ T cells from blood, cultured in vitro. The CDR3 reads as follows: CASRTSGETQYF. The sequenced DNA: TGTGCCAGCAGAACCTCCGGGGAGACCCAGTACTTC.